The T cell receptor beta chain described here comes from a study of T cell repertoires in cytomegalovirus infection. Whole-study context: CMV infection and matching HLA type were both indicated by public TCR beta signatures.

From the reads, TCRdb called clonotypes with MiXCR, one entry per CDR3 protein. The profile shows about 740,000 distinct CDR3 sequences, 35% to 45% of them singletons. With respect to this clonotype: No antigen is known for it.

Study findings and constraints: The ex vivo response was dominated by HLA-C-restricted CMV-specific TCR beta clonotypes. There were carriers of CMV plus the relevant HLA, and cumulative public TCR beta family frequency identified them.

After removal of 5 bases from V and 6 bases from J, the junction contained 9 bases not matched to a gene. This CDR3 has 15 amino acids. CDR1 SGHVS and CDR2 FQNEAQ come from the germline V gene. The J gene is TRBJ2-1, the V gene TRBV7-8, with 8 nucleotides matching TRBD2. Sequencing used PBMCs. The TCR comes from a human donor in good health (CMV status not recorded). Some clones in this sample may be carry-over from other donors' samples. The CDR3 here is CASSQREYSSNEQFF. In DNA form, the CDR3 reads TGTGCCAGCAGCCAGCGGGAGTATTCGAGCAATGAGCAGTTCTTC.